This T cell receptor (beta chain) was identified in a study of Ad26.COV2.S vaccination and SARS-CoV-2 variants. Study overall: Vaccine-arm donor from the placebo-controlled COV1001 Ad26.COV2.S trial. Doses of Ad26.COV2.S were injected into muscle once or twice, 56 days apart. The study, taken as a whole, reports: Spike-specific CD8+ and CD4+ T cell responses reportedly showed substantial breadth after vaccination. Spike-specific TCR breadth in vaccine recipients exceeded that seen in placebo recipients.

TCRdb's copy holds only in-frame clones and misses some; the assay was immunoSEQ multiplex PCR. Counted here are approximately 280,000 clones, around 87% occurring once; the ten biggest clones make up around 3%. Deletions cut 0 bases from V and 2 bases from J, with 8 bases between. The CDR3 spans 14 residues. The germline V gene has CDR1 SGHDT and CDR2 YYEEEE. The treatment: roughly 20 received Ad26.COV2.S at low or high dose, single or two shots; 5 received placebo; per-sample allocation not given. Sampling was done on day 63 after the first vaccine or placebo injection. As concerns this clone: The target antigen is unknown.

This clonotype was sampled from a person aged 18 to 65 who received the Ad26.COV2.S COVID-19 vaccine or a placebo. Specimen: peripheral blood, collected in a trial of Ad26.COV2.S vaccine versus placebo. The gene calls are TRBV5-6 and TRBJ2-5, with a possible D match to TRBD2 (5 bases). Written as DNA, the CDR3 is TGTGCCAGCAGCTTGGGCGGGTTTCAAGAGACCCAGTACTTC. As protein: CASSLGGFQETQYF.